This T cell receptor (beta chain) originates from a study of blood T cell repertoires in COVID-19. Across the whole study: Samples of COVID-19 (acute and convalescent) were obtained from the United States, Italy and Spain. The analysed material was cDNA or gDNA that came from T cells, B-cell-depleted T cells, or PBMCs.

Under the authors' procedure: Using reference gene primer amplification, nucleated cell counts were estimated. Assay: immunoSEQ multiplex PCR; the TCRdb copy retains only in-frame clones and omits some. Clone size and the V and J calls come from that table; the DNA yielded D and trimming. The sample comprises 150,000 to 200,000 clones, roughly 86% of which are singletons, and about 3% rests with the top ten. CDR1 is SNHLY and CDR2 is FYNNEI in the germline V gene. Unmatched junction bases numbered 6, after V lost 5 bases and J lost 10 bases. This CDR3 has 14 residues. This chain links TRBV2 with TRBJ1-4; TRBD1 aligns across 11 bases. The clonotype was recovered from a man aged 35 to 55 with active or convalescent COVID-19. Source material: peripheral blood. CDR3 sequence reads: CASSQDRGRGKLFF. CDR3 bases: TGTGCCAGCAGTCAGGACAGGGGGCGCGGAAAACTGTTTTTT.